This record looks at one T cell receptor (beta chain) sequence and its context. Antigen: not known. Samples came from axillary lymph nodes draining the breast cancer. The CDR3 is 19 amino acids. TCRdb reprocessed the multiplex PCR reads via MiXCR and lists one record per CDR3 protein. The repertoire has 150,000 or so distinct CDR3 sequences, about 33% of them found once; the top ten carry approximately 3.9%. This sample is part of a study of breast tumors, draining lymph nodes, adjacent tissues. Notes on the study in general: Most tumor T cells seemingly derive from lymph node, then expand in tumor. Compared with lymph nodes, tumors were less diverse; compared with nontumor tissue, more. Luminal-like breast cancer showed significantly higher tumor–nontumor repertoire similarity than basal-like.

This receptor was taken from a female donor with breast cancer. Some clones in this sample may be carry-over from other donors' samples. The chain couples TRBV12-2 to TRBJ1-6. TRBV12-2 is flagged as a pseudogene. The sequenced sample consisted of axillary lymph node tissue. The CDR3 reads CAGRFFSSTRSSYNSPLHF. Here the CDR3 DNA reads TGTGCAGGTCGCTTCTTCAGCAGCACGAGGAGCTCCTATAATTCACCCCTCCACTTT.